This entry concerns a single T cell receptor beta chain. This sample was taken from a study of TIL therapy for anti-PD-1-resistant metastatic lung cancer. The libraries were made with immunoSEQ v3. The assay was immunoSEQ multiplex PCR, and TCRdb's table has in-frame clones only and misses some. In the table there are roughly 50,000 clones, less than 85% of which are singletons. Specified time point: pre-treatment sample, taken before nivolumab and TIL therapy. Pleural nodules or supraclavicular lymph nodes made up most of the excised metastases sampled. Sequenced here: tumor tissue, sampled at baseline. The clonotype originates from a person between 25 and 80 years old with non-small cell lung cancer.

The CDR3 region has the DNA TGCGCCAGCAGCCAAGATCGAGCGGGGTTAGGCTATGAGCAGTTCTTC. This gives the protein CASSQDRAGLGYEQFF. This rearrangement joins TRBV4-3 to TRBJ2-1; 7 nucleotides agree with TRBD2. V lost 0 bases and J lost 8; bases outside the gene matches: 10. CDR1 is LGHNA and CDR2 is YSLEER in the germline V gene. This CDR3 has 16 amino acids.